This T cell receptor (beta chain) was identified in a study of cytomegalovirus exposure and HLA in healthy donors. Note on this clone: Antigen specificity is unknown.

Both 60 Vbeta primers and 13 Jbeta primers went into the PCR. TCRdb's copy holds only in-frame clones and misses some; the assay was immunoSEQ multiplex PCR. In the table there are approximately 110,000 clones, around 64% of which are singletons. Study findings and constraints: A few CMV-associated chains were confirmed in vitro to be specific for CMV antigens.

The CDR3 is 17 residues long. V shed 3 bases and J 0 bases; nucleotides not matched to a gene: 7. Per germline, CDR1 KGHSH and CDR2 LQKENI. This clonotype originated in a woman in her twenties or thirties in good health and CMV-seronegative. The chain uses TRBV18 and TRBJ1-2; 10 bases fit TRBD1. The sample consisted of PBMCs. The CDR3 DNA follows: TGTGCCAGCTCACCTAAGACAGGGGGCTCGGCTAACTATGGCTACACCTTC. Encoded protein: CASSPKTGGSANYGYTF.